The 26 T cell receptor beta chains given below trace back to one sample, sequenced in a study of shared clonotypes between healthy human individuals. Profiled with immunoSEQ multiplex PCR; TCRdb holds only in-frame clones, not every one. The table lists about 610,000 clones, less than 98% of them singletons. Sequencing input: naive CD4+ T cells sorted from blood. Indicated subset: CD45RA+ positively selected. The origin of the receptors is a woman aged 25-40 years in good health.

This chain links TRBV27 with TRBJ2-6; 8 bases are a match to TRBD1. There are 19 residues in the CDR3. Germline V gene sequence: CDR1 MNHEY, CDR2 SMNVEV (reference sequence). Trimming took 5 bases from V and 0 from J; bases not matched to a gene: 12. CDR3: CASSPPPRQGLSGANVLTF. CDR3 DNA sequence: TGTGCCAGCAGTCCCCCACCGAGACAGGGGCTCTCTGGGGCCAACGTCCTGACTTTC. The complete variable domain, with remaining parts taken from reference TRBV27 and TRBJ2-6, reads EAQVTQNPRYLITVTGKKLTVTCSQNMNHEYMSWYRQDPGLGLRQIYYSMNVEVTDKGDVPEGYKVSRKEKRNFPLILESPSPNQTSLYFCASSPPPRQGLSGANVLTFGAGSRLTVL.

The genes are TRBV10-3 and TRBJ2-1; TRBD2 aligns across 11 bases. This CDR3 spans 14 amino acids. Germline trimming cut 3 bases from V and 6 bases from J; bases unmatched to any gene: 1. Germline V gives CDR1 ENHRY, CDR2 SYGVKD. The CDR3 here is CAISELAGANEQFF. For the CDR3, the DNA is TGTGCCATCAGTGAACTAGCGGGAGCCAATGAGCAGTTCTTC.

This chain uses TRBV6-1 with TRBJ1-1; 9 bases agree with TRBD1. After removal of 6 bases from V and 3 bases from J, the junction contained 2 bases not matched to a gene. This CDR3 has 13 residues. CDR1 and CDR2 (germline): MNHNS, SASEGT. This CDR3 reads CASRWDRDTEAFF. In DNA form, the CDR3 reads TGTGCCAGCAGATGGGACAGGGACACTGAAGCTTTCTTT.

This clone was counted once. This chain uses TRBV5-4 with TRBJ1-3, with 8 bases lining up with TRBD1. V gave up 4 bases and J gave up 0 bases; unmatched junction bases: 9. The CDR3 is made up of 17 amino acids. Germline CDR1 and CDR2: SGHNT and YYREEE (reference sequence). The CDR3 DNA reads as TGTGCCAGCAGCGGGACGGACAGGGCCACCTCTGGAAACACCATATATTTT. Its translation is CASSGTDRATSGNTIYF.

The chain recombines TRBV2 with TRBJ2-6; D is ambiguous. Germline loops: CDR1 SNHLY, CDR2 FYNNEI. The V end was cut by 5 bases, the J end by 0 bases, with 14 bases between. This CDR3 comprises 17 residues. For the CDR3, the DNA is TGTGCCAGCAGTCCTCCGGACGTAAGCTCTGGGGCCAACGTCCTGACTTTC. Protein sequence: CASSPPDVSSGANVLTF.

J is TRBJ2-1 and V is TRBV29-1; maybe TRBD2 (6 bases). The V gene's germline CDR1 is SQVTM and CDR2 ANQGSEA. The CDR3 loop spans 14 amino acids. The V end was cut by 6 bases, the J end by 8 bases, with 20 bases between. This CDR3 is CSVQKPSRRDEQFF. In nucleotides, the CDR3 is TGCAGCGTACAAAAACCGTCACGGAGGGATGAGCAGTTCTTC.

The table lists this clone with a count of one. The chain links TRBV28 to TRBJ2-3; TRBD2 agrees at 9 bases. From germline, CDR1 is MDHEN and CDR2 SYDVKM. The CDR3 consists of 17 residues. Trimming cost V 4 bases and J 6 bases; bases outside gene matches: 14. CDR3 residues: CASSSGGLADGRDTQYF. The CDR3 coding sequence is TGTGCCAGCAGTTCGGGGGGACTAGCAGACGGTAGGGATACGCAGTATTTT.

Here the CDR3 reads CASSRTGGIQYF. The CDR3 DNA reads TGTGCCAGCAGCCGAACAGGAGGCATTCAGTACTTC. The chain employs TRBV5-4 and TRBJ2-4; either TRBD1 or TRBD2 may supply D (5 bases each). Germline CDR1 reads SGHNT; CDR2 reads YYREEE (reference sequence). The CDR3 has 12 amino acids. Between the trimmed V and J ends, which lost 4 bases and 9 bases, there was a span of 11 bases. The whole variable domain, remainder taken from reference TRBV5-4 and TRBJ2-4, is ETGVTQSPTHLIKTRGQQVTLRCSSQSGHNTVSWYQQALGQGPQFIFQYYREEENGRGNFPPRFSGLQFPNYSSELNVNALELDDSALYLCASSRTGGIQYFGAGTRLSVL.

This chain joins TRBV4-1 and TRBJ1-2, with 10 bases identical to TRBD1. After removal of 4 bases from V and 2 bases from J, the junction contained 1 base not matched to a gene. Germline V gene data show CDR1 as MGHRA and CDR2 as YSYEKL. CDR3 length: 14 residues. Written as DNA, the CDR3 is TGCGCCAGCAGCCGGACAGGGGGAAACTATGGCTACACCTTC. Amino acid sequence: CASSRTGGNYGYTF.

This clone turned up a few times. V and J are TRBV18 and TRBJ2-2, with 10 bases lining up with TRBD2. Germline trimming cut 5 bases from V and 3 bases from J; bases unmatched to any gene: 6. The CDR3 extends over 16 amino acids. Germline lookup yields CDR1 KGHSH and CDR2 LQKENI. DNA for the CDR3: TGTGCCAGCTCAAGGGGACTAGCGCGGGACACCGGGGAGCTGTTTTTT. Translating gives CASSRGLARDTGELFF.

The chain couples TRBV6-6 to TRBJ2-5; tentative D call: TRBD2 (5 bases). The CDR3 extends over 16 amino acids. The germline CDR1 and CDR2 sequences are MNHNY and SVGAGI (reference sequence). Trimming took off 5 bases at V and 5 bases at J, with 21 bases between the two ends. The CDR3 region has the DNA TGTGCCAGCAGTCCCCCCCTGCGGGTTGGTTTGGAGACCCAGTACTTC. Its translation is CASSPPLRVGLETQYF.

This chain uses TRBV10-1 with TRBJ2-5, with D unclear. V was pared by 10 bases and J by 5 bases, with 17 bases between. CDR3 length: 13 residues. The germline V gene encodes CDR1 WNHNN and CDR2 SYGVQD (reference sequence). CDR3 nucleotides: TGCGCCAACTCGAGTGGCGTCGGGGAGACCCAGTACTTC. Protein sequence: CANSSGVGETQYF.

The gene calls are TRBV5-1 and TRBJ2-2, with 8 bases that match TRBD1. Per the germline V gene, CDR1 is SGHRS and CDR2 is YFSETQ. Trimming at V came to 7 bases and at J to 7 bases, leaving 9 bases not matched to a gene. The CDR3 consists of 14 residues. The CDR3: CASGPQGADGELFF. The CDR3 DNA reads as TGCGCCAGCGGGCCTCAGGGGGCAGACGGGGAGCTGTTTTTT.

This clone showed up just once. V and J are TRBV23-1 and TRBJ2-5; 8 positions match TRBD1. TRBV23-1 is given ORF status, its function remaining uncertain. The CDR3 consists of 16 residues. The junction had 8 bases not matched to a gene; V was cut back by 0 bases and J by 5 bases. The CDR3 spells CASSQSPGQGDETQYF. CDR3 DNA sequence: TGCGCCAGCAGTCAATCCCCCGGACAGGGAGATGAGACCCAGTACTTC.

The genes are TRBV7-2 and TRBJ2-6; tentative D call: TRBD1 (6 bases). The CDR3 is 17 residues long. Trimming shortened V by 3 bases and J by 0 bases, and 12 bases separated the two germline ends. Per the germline V gene, CDR1 is SGHTA and CDR2 is FQGNSA. The chain's CDR3 is CASSLTGSISGANVLTF. CDR3 coding DNA: TGTGCCAGCAGCTTGACAGGCTCCATCTCTGGGGCCAACGTCCTGACTTTC.

The chain couples TRBV7-6 to TRBJ2-2; 10 nucleotides line up with TRBD2. The germline V gene has CDR1 SGHVS and CDR2 FNYEAQ. The CDR3 has 15 amino acids. Trimming at V came to 4 bases and at J to 7 bases, leaving 6 bases not matched to a gene. This chain's CDR3 is CASSSSGRAFGELFF. In nucleotides, the CDR3 is TGTGCCAGCAGCTCCAGCGGGAGGGCCTTCGGGGAGCTGTTTTTT.

This clone was seen once. The V call is TRBV6-1, the J call TRBJ1-5; 7 bases map to TRBD1. The CDR3 is 16 amino acids. With V trimmed by 0 bases and J by 3 bases, 5 bases remained unmatched. CDR1 is MNHNS and CDR2 is SASEGT in the germline V gene. The CDR3 sequence is CASSEARGQLNQPQHF. In DNA, the CDR3 is TGTGCCAGCAGTGAAGCGCGGGGACAGCTCAATCAGCCCCAGCATTTT.

The chain couples TRBV15 to TRBJ2-2; weak D call: TRBD2 (5 bases). Trimming took off 2 bases at V and 2 bases at J, with 12 bases between the two ends. The CDR3 totals 16 residues. Looked up from germline, CDR1 is LNHNV and CDR2 is YYDKDF (reference sequence). The CDR3 is CATSRRPAGNTGELFF. The DNA of the CDR3 is TGTGCCACCAGCAGACGACCCGCGGGTAACACCGGGGAGCTGTTTTTT.

The chain combines TRBV29-1 with TRBJ2-5; perhaps TRBD2 as D (6 bases). Trimming left V 7 bases short and J 11 bases short, with 20 bases between. Germline V lookup: CDR1 SQVTM, CDR2 ANQGSEA. CDR3 size: 12 residues. CDR3 sequence reads: CSAQHPGEEQYF. DNA for the CDR3: TGCAGCGCCCAACACCCCGGGGAGGAGCAGTACTTC.

The count of this clone is one. The chain has TRBV6-5 and TRBJ1-1, with 7 bases aligning to TRBD1. CDR3 size: 14 residues. The V and J ends lost 0 bases and 6 bases, in that order; junction bases with no gene match: 4. In germline, CDR1 is MNHEY, CDR2 SVGAGI. The CDR3 sequence: CASSYSIGQAEAFF. The CDR3 nucleotides read TGTGCCAGCAGTTACTCGATAGGACAGGCTGAAGCTTTCTTT.

The chain employs TRBV25-1 and TRBJ2-5; TRBD1 or TRBD2 may be the D gene (6 bases each). CDR1 is MGHDK, CDR2 SYGVNS, per germline. The length of the CDR3 is 16 residues. With 4 bases removed from V and 5 bases from J, the gap between germline ends came to 20 bases. For the CDR3, the DNA is TGTGCCAGCAGTGCTTGGGGGGCCCAGGGTAGGGAGACCCAGTACTTC. Protein product: CASSAWGAQGRETQYF. The whole variable domain, filled in from reference TRBV25-1 and TRBJ2-5, reads EADIYQTPRYLVIGTGKKITLECSQTMGHDKMYWYQQDPGMELHLIHYSYGVNSTEKGDLSSESTVSRIRTEHFPLTLESARPSHTSQYLCASSAWGAQGRETQYFGPGTRLLVL.

The J gene is TRBJ2-7, the V gene TRBV6-5; maybe TRBD1 (5 bases). Germline V gene sequence: CDR1 MNHEY, CDR2 SVGAGI. The CDR3 is made up of 14 amino acids. With 3 bases removed from V and 2 bases from J, the gap between germline ends came to 11 bases. The CDR3 DNA follows: TGTGCCAGCAGTTATAGACAGACCGCCTACGAGCAGTACTTC. Its translation: CASSYRQTAYEQYF.

The V and J genes are TRBV10-2 and TRBJ2-7; a possible D gene is TRBD1 (5 bases). This CDR3 has 16 amino acids. Trimming took off 0 bases at V and 7 bases at J, with 19 bases between the two ends. In germline, CDR1 is WSHSY, CDR2 SAAADI. The CDR3 nucleotides are TGCGCCAGCAGTGAGTCGGGCCAGGGAATTTTGGGTGAGCAGTACTTC. The encoded protein is CASSESGQGILGEQYF.

This chain connects TRBV4-1 to TRBJ1-2, with a tentative D call TRBD1 (5 bases). This CDR3 region has 15 residues. In germline, CDR1 is MGHRA, CDR2 YSYEKL. The V end was cut by 1 base, the J end by 2 bases, with 11 bases between. CDR3 loop: CASSQVGRQNYGYTF. DNA of the CDR3: TGCGCCAGCAGCCAAGTTGGTAGACAGAACTATGGCTACACCTTC.

The V and J genes are TRBV28 and TRBJ2-1; D possibly corresponds to TRBD2 (6 bases). Germline V gene sequence: CDR1 MDHEN, CDR2 SYDVKM. This CDR3 has 17 amino acids. Trimming removed 2 bases at V and 3 bases at J, with 17 bases between. Here the CDR3 DNA reads TGTGCCAGCAGTTTAGACCTTAGCGGTCTCGTCTACAATGAGCAGTTCTTC. Translation: CASSLDLSGLVYNEQFF.

This clone is a singleton in its sample. The V and J genes are TRBV28 and TRBJ2-1; TRBD1 matches at 12 bases. This CDR3 is 14 amino acids long. J gave up 6 bases and V 10 bases, and 7 bases lay outside the gene matches. Germline V gives CDR1 MDHEN, CDR2 SYDVKM. CDR3 DNA: TGTGCCACCGTGGGACAGGGGGCTATCAATGAGCAGTTCTTC. It yields the protein CATVGQGAINEQFF.